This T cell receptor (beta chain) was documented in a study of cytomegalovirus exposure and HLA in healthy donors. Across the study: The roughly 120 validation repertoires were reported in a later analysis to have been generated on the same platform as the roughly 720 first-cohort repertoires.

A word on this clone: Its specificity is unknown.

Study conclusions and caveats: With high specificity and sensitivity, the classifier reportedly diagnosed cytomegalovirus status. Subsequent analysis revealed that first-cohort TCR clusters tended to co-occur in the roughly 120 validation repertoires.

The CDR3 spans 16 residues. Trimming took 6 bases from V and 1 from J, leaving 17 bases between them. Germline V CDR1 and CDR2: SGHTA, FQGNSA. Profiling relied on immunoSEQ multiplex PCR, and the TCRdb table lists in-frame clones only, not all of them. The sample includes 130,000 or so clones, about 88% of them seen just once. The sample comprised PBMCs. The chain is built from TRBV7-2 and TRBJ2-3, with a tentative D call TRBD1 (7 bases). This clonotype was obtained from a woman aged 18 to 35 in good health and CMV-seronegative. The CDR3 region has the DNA TGTGCCAGCAGTTCCCCAGGGGGGCGACGCACAGATACGCAGTATTTT. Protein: CASSSPGGRRTDTQYF.